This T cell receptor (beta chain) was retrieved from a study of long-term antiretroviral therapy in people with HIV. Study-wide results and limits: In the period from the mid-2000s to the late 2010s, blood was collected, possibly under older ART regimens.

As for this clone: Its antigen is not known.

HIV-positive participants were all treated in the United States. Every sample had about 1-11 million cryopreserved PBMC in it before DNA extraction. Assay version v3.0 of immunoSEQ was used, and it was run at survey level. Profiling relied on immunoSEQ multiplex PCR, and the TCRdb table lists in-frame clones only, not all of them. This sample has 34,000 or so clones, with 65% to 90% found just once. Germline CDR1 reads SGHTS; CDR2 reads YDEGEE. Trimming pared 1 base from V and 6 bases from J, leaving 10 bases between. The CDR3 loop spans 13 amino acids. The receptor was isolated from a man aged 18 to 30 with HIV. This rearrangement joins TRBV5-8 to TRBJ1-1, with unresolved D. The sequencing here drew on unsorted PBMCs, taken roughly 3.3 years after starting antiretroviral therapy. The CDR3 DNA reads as TGTGCCAGCAGCTTGCGGCAGTCCCCTGAAGCTTTCTTT. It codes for CASSLRQSPEAFF. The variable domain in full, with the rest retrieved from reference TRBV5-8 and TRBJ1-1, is EAGVTQSPTHLIKTRGQQATLRCSPISGHTSVYWYQQALGLGLQFLLWYDEGEERNRGNFPPRFSGRQFPNYSSELNVNALELEDSALYLCASSLRQSPEAFFGQGTRLTVV.